This entry is about one TCR beta chain. Its specificity is not known. Per the germline V gene, CDR1 is MDHEN and CDR2 is SYDVKM. The V segment lost 3 bases and the J segment 5 bases; nucleotides outside the gene matches: 8. This CDR3 region has 15 residues. The record originates from a study of blood T cells in healthy people across ages. General observations from the study: Strong correlation existed between TCR beta diversity and naive T cell percentage. Relative to aged donors, long-lived donors carried more naive CD4+ cells and displayed higher diversity.

Then a second PCR, running roughly 6 to 12 cycles, was carried out with a sample-barcoded 5' primer and a J-beta primer mix. TCRdb re-called the 5' RACE reads through MiXCR, storing one row per CDR3 protein. Of fewer than 1 million distinct CDR3 sequences in the sample, 40% to 50% were seen once. What was sequenced was blood. The receptor's source is a man between 60 and 75 years old in good health. The chain carries TRBV28 and TRBJ1-1; 8 nucleotides align to TRBD1. The CDR3 here is CASSFRTGSVTEAFF. The CDR3 bases are TGTGCCAGCAGTTTTCGGACAGGGTCGGTGACTGAAGCTTTCTTT. Supplemented by reference TRBV28 and TRBJ1-1, the full variable domain reads DVKVTQSSRYLVKRTGEKVFLECVQDMDHENMFWYRQDPGLGLRLIYFSYDVKMKEKGDIPEGYSVSREKKERFSLILESASTNQTSMYLCASSFRTGSVTEAFFGQGTRLTVV.